A single sample gave rise to the 25 T cell receptor beta chains below, sequenced in a study of T cells after yellow fever vaccination. TCRdb ran MiXCR on the 5' RACE reads and lists one entry per CDR3 protein. The sample records about 50,000 distinct CDR3 sequences, 5.5% to 6% being singletons. The material was PBMCs, either bulk or a sorted T-cell subset (CD4+, CD8+, memory, or dextramer-sorted; not recorded which), obtained on the day of the yellow fever booster vaccination. These TCRs come from a young man who received the YFV17D yellow fever vaccine.

This clonotype was detected only a few times. V is TRBV13 and J is TRBJ1-1; D not certain. CDR1 and CDR2 from the germline V gene are PRHDT and FYEKMQ (reference sequence). The V gene lost 5 bases and the J gene lost 5 bases, with 6 bases spanning the gap. This CDR3 spans 11 amino acids. The CDR3 DNA follows: TGTGCCAGCAGCAAACGGACTGAAGCTTTCTTT. The encoded protein is CASSKRTEAFF.

The rearrangement joins TRBV4-2 to TRBJ2-5; TRBD2 aligns across 13 bases. CDR3 length: 16 amino acids. Germline CDR1 and CDR2: LGHNA and YNFKEQ. J was trimmed by 1 base and V by 1 base; bases with no gene match: 0. This chain's CDR3 is CASSQGLAGGQETQYF. The CDR3 coding sequence is TGTGCCAGCAGCCAAGGACTAGCGGGGGGCCAAGAGACCCAGTACTTC.

This clonotype was seen only a few times. CDR3 nucleotides: TGTGCCAGCAGAAGCCGGGACAGGGTGAACTATGGCTACACCTTC. This sequence encodes CASRSRDRVNYGYTF. V is TRBV12-3 or TRBV12-4 and J is TRBJ1-2, with TRBD1 matching 9 bases. The CDR3 is 15 residues long. V was pared by 6 bases and J by 2 bases, with 7 bases of the junction left unmatched.

This clonotype was detected ten times or more. V and J are TRBV29-1 and TRBJ2-1, with 11 positions matching TRBD2. The CDR3 is made up of 13 amino acids. V trimming: 4 bases; J trimming: 10 bases; junction bases outside the gene matches: 6. The germline CDR1 and CDR2 sequences are SQVTM and ANQGSEA. The CDR3 spells CSVVAGGPVEQFF. CDR3 in DNA: TGCAGCGTTGTAGCGGGGGGGCCAGTCGAGCAGTTCTTC.

This clonotype was detected many times. The V gene is TRBV4-1, the J gene TRBJ2-3, with D perhaps assigned TRBD1 or TRBD2 (5 bases each). In germline, CDR1 is MGHRA, CDR2 YSYEKL. The V end was cut by 1 base, the J end by 3 bases, with 8 bases between. The CDR3 is 14 amino acids. The CDR3 reads CASSQVGGTDTQYF. The CDR3, as DNA: TGCGCCAGCAGCCAAGTTGGGGGAACAGATACGCAGTATTTT.

This clonotype has at least ten counts. The V and J genes are TRBV7-9 and TRBJ2-1; weak D call: TRBD1 (6 bases). The V gene lost 2 bases and the J gene lost 1 base, with 9 bases spanning the gap. The V gene's germline CDR1 is SEHNR and CDR2 FQNEAQ (reference sequence). This CDR3 spans 15 amino acids. In DNA, the CDR3 is TGTGCCAGCAGCTTACGGACAGAGTCCTACAATGAGCAGTTCTTC. The encoded protein is CASSLRTESYNEQFF.

V and J are TRBV4-2 and TRBJ2-1, with TRBD2 matching over 9 bases. The germline V gene has CDR1 LGHNA and CDR2 YNFKEQ. This CDR3 has 17 residues. V lost 0 bases to trimming and J lost 3 bases; unmatched junction nucleotides: 6. The CDR3 reads CASSQDWRGGRYNEQFF. In nucleotides, the CDR3 is TGTGCCAGCAGCCAAGACTGGCGGGGGGGGCGCTACAATGAGCAGTTCTTC.

This clonotype was detected a few times. This rearrangement joins TRBV5-4 to TRBJ1-5; 7 bases are shared with TRBD1. Germline V gene sequence: CDR1 SGHNT, CDR2 YYREEE (reference sequence). V gave up 7 bases and J gave up 4 bases; unmatched junction bases: 2. The CDR3 consists of 12 residues. The CDR3 DNA reads TGTGCCAGCGGACAGGAAAATCAGCCCCAGCATTTT. Translated: CASGQENQPQHF. Full variable domain (outside the CDR3, taken from reference TRBV5-4 and TRBJ1-5): ETGVTQSPTHLIKTRGQQVTLRCSSQSGHNTVSWYQQALGQGPQFIFQYYREEENGRGNFPPRFSGLQFPNYSSELNVNALELDDSALYLCASGQENQPQHFGDGTRLSIL.

This clonotype was counted at least ten times. The chain employs TRBV7-9 and TRBJ2-3; D not resolved. This CDR3 is built from 15 residues. The germline V gene encodes CDR1 SEHNR and CDR2 FQNEAQ (reference sequence). The V gene lost 1 base and the J gene lost 4 bases, with 12 bases spanning the gap. The CDR3 DNA is TGTGCCAGCAGCTTAGTAGTTATTGGCCCAGATACGCAGTATTTT. Its protein product is CASSLVVIGPDTQYF. Full variable domain (outside the CDR3, taken from reference TRBV7-9 and TRBJ2-3): DTGVSQNPRHKITKRGQNVTFRCDPISEHNRLYWYRQTLGQGPEFLTYFQNEAQLEKSRLLSDRFSAERPKGSFSTLEIQRTEQGDSAMYLCASSLVVIGPDTQYFGPGTRLTVL.

There are a few counts of this clonotype. The chain joins TRBV2 to TRBJ1-6; TRBD1 matches 8 bases. The CDR3 spans 15 residues. From germline, CDR1 is SNHLY and CDR2 FYNNEI. With 6 bases clipped from V and 3 bases from J, the junction kept 4 bases outside the gene matches. The CDR3 protein is CASRATGDYNSPLHF. For the CDR3, the DNA is TGTGCCAGCAGGGCGACAGGGGACTATAATTCACCCCTCCACTTT. The full variable domain, its missing parts supplied by reference TRBV2 and TRBJ1-6, is EPEVTQTPSHQVTQMGQEVILRCVPISNHLYFYWYRQILGQKVEFLVSFYNNEISEKSEIFDDQFSVERPDGSNFTLKIRSTKLEDSAMYFCASRATGDYNSPLHFGNGTRLTVT.

This clonotype was recorded a few times. The V gene is TRBV11-2, the J gene TRBJ2-6; D gene unclear. The ends were cut back, 6 bases at V and 3 bases at J, with 9 bases in the middle. The CDR3 extends over 14 amino acids. CDR1 is SGHAT and CDR2 is FQNNGV in the germline V gene. The CDR3 spells CASRKGFGANVLTF. In nucleotides, the CDR3 is TGTGCCAGCAGAAAGGGCTTTGGGGCCAACGTCCTGACTTTC.

In its sample, this clonotype was seen a few times. This sequence joins TRBV21-1 and TRBJ1-5. TRBV21-1 has pseudogene status. CDR3 length: 15 amino acids. The CDR3: CASSNRETSGQPQHF. The CDR3 coding sequence is TGTGCCAGCAGCAACAGGGAAACTAGTGGTCAGCCCCAGCATTTT.

In this sample, this clonotype turned up many times. The chain links TRBV4-2 to TRBJ1-2, with 8 bases lining up with TRBD1. The V and J ends lost 1 base and 0 bases, in that order; junction bases with no gene match: 1. Germline CDR1 is LGHNA and CDR2 is YNFKEQ. CDR3 length equals 15 residues. The CDR3 sequence: CASSQGQGTNYGYTF. The CDR3 DNA follows: TGTGCCAGCAGCCAAGGACAGGGGACTAACTATGGCTACACCTTC.

This clonotype was picked up a small number of times. The genes are TRBV11-2 and TRBJ1-3; 7 bases match TRBD1. This CDR3 has 14 amino acids. Per germline, CDR1 SGHAT and CDR2 FQNNGV. J lost 2 bases, V lost 5 bases, and 3 bases had no gene match. The CDR3 nucleotides read TGTGCCAGCAGCGTCACAGGGGCTGGAAACACCATATATTTT. This codes for CASSVTGAGNTIYF. Together with reference TRBV11-2 and TRBJ1-3, the CDR3 gives the full variable domain: EAGVAQSPRYKIIEKRQSVAFWCNPISGHATLYWYQQILGQGPKLLIQFQNNGVVDDSQLPKDRFSAERLKGVDSTLKIQPAKLEDSAVYLCASSVTGAGNTIYFGEGSWLTVV.

This clonotype came up many times. The rearrangement links TRBV7-2 to TRBJ2-7; D is possibly TRBD1 (5 bases). This CDR3 has 16 amino acids. V was shortened by 2 bases and J by 0 bases, with 14 bases between the two germline ends. Germline V CDR1 and CDR2: SGHTA, FQGNSA. The CDR3 protein is CASSLLGRASSYEQYF. CDR3 DNA: TGTGCCAGCAGCTTACTTGGCAGGGCCAGCTCCTACGAGCAGTACTTC. Drawing the rest from reference TRBV7-2 and TRBJ2-7, the complete variable domain is GAGVSQSPSNKVTEKGKDVELRCDPISGHTALYWYRQSLGQGLEFLIYFQGNSAPDKSGLPSDRFSAERTGGSVSTLTIQRTQQEDSAVYLCASSLLGRASSYEQYFGPGTRLTVT.

This clonotype was seen a handful of times. V usage is TRBV27 and J usage is TRBJ1-2; 7 bases map to TRBD1. The CDR3 contains 15 residues. V was pared by 1 base and J by 4 bases, with 6 bases of the junction left unmatched. Germline V CDR1 and CDR2: MNHEY, SMNVEV (reference sequence). The CDR3 DNA sequence: TGTGCCAGCAGTTTATGGGCAGGGGGGGCCTATGGCTACACCTTC. Translation gives CASSLWAGGAYGYTF.

In this sample, this clonotype turned up many times. The J gene is TRBJ1-1, the V gene TRBV4-1, with D perhaps TRBD1 (6 bases). Germline CDR1 MGHRA, CDR2 YSYEKL. V lost 0 bases, J lost 1 base, and 15 bases lay in between. This CDR3 contains 17 residues. Here the CDR3 DNA reads TGCGCCAGCAGCCAAGAGGCGCCCGGGGGGCGGAACACTGAAGCTTTCTTT. This codes for CASSQEAPGGRNTEAFF.

Many counts were recorded for this clonotype. V and J are TRBV18 and TRBJ2-2; D may be TRBD1 (6 bases). Germline CDR1 reads KGHSH; CDR2 reads LQKENI. The V end was cut by 2 bases, the J end by 2 bases, with 12 bases between. CDR3 size: 16 residues. CDR3 sequence reads: CASSPIRGQNTGELFF. CDR3 bases: TGTGCCAGCTCACCAATCAGGGGTCAAAACACCGGGGAGCTGTTTTTT.

V gene TRBV4-1 combines with J gene TRBJ2-7, with D unclear. From germline, CDR1 is MGHRA and CDR2 YSYEKL. This CDR3 spans 13 amino acids. Between the trimmed V and J ends, which lost 0 bases and 7 bases, there was a span of 10 bases. The CDR3 protein is CASSQESVGEQYV. The CDR3 nucleotides are TGCGCCAGCAGCCAAGAATCGGTTGGGGAGCAGTACGTC.

This clonotype showed up many times. The V call is TRBV5-1, the J call TRBJ1-1; D gene ambiguous. V was pared by 6 bases and J by 4 bases, with 13 bases between. This CDR3 has 13 amino acids. The germline CDR1 and CDR2 sequences are SGHRS and YFSETQ. The DNA of the CDR3 is TGCGCCAGCAATGGGGAGCTGGGCACTGAAGCTTTCTTT. Protein sequence: CASNGELGTEAFF.

This clonotype was seen at least ten times. The V call is TRBV20-1, the J call TRBJ1-5, with D maybe TRBD1 (6 bases). Germline V gene data show CDR1 as DFQATT and CDR2 as SNEGSKA (reference sequence). Trimming took 6 bases from V and 4 from J, leaving 13 bases between them. The CDR3 contains 13 residues. CDR3 in DNA: TGCAGTGCCGCGGTGAGGGGGAATCAGCCCCAGCATTTT. It specifies CSAAVRGNQPQHF.

Concerning this clonotype itself: A much larger clone lies one base from this, so it may be a read error. The chain has TRBV7-8 and TRBJ1-5, with D possibly TRBD1 on 7 matching bases. Near its end, the DNA agrees better with TRBJ2-3, so the J call may be wrong. This CDR3 is built from 15 residues. CDR1 is SGHVS, CDR2 FQNEAQ, per germline. The chain's CDR3 is CASSLGGTVNQPQYF. In DNA, the CDR3 is TGTGCCAGCAGCCTTGGGGGGACAGTCAATCAGCCCCAGTATTTT.

This clonotype showed up many times. The chain is built from TRBV7-2 and TRBJ2-3, with 7 bases identical to TRBD2. Germline CDR1 SGHTA, CDR2 FQGNSA. V was clipped by 5 bases and J by 4 bases; unmatched bases: 9. CDR3 length equals 15 residues. The CDR3, as DNA: TGTGCCAGCAGCCCCCGGGGGAGGGTTGCAGATACGCAGTATTTT. Translated: CASSPRGRVADTQYF.

This clonotype was recorded a few times. V is TRBV10-3 and J is TRBJ1-4, with TRBD1 matching 9 bases. This CDR3 contains 18 residues. Per germline, CDR1 ENHRY and CDR2 SYGVKD. Trimming cost V 3 bases and J 5 bases; bases outside gene matches: 13. CDR3 nucleotide sequence: TGTGCCATCAGTGATCCCATGTGGCCCGGGACAGGGAATGAAAAACTGTTTTTT. Residues: CAISDPMWPGTGNEKLFF.

This clonotype turned up a few times. The gene calls are TRBV7-2 and TRBJ1-2, with D uncertain. The CDR3 spans 13 residues. The V end lost 3 bases, the J end lost 4 bases, and 9 bases lay between the germline ends. Germline V gene data show CDR1 as SGHTA and CDR2 as FQGNSA. CDR3: CASSFREGYGYTF. The CDR3 coding sequence is TGTGCCAGCAGCTTCCGAGAGGGCTATGGCTACACCTTC. Looking up the rest from reference TRBV7-2 and TRBJ1-2 gives the full variable domain: GAGVSQSPSNKVTEKGKDVELRCDPISGHTALYWYRQSLGQGLEFLIYFQGNSAPDKSGLPSDRFSAERTGGSVSTLTIQRTQQEDSAVYLCASSFREGYGYTFGSGTRLTVV.